Each of the 18 T cell receptor beta chains below was sequenced from the same sample in a study of blood T cell repertoires in COVID-19. TCRdb's table, derived via immunoSEQ multiplex PCR, lists solely in-frame clones and lacks some. The sample has about 160,000 clones, 85% to 95% seen once. Material: peripheral blood. The receptors originated from a woman in her forties or fifties with acute or convalescent COVID-19.

The chain uses TRBV12-3 or TRBV12-4 and TRBJ2-7; D gene unclear. V was trimmed by 8 bases and J by 3 bases, leaving 11 bases between them. The length of the CDR3 is 12 residues. In nucleotides, the CDR3 is TGTGCCAGCGGTAGTCGTGGCTACGAGCAGTACTTC. Amino acids: CASGSRGYEQYF.

The chain employs TRBV7-2 and TRBJ2-1; D is perhaps TRBD2 (5 bases). The germline V gene encodes CDR1 SGHTA and CDR2 FQGNSA. V was pared by 5 bases and J by 7 bases, with 15 bases between. The CDR3 totals 14 residues. CDR3 residues: CASSPQSLVNEQFF. The CDR3, as DNA: TGTGCCAGCAGCCCCCAATCACTAGTGAATGAGCAGTTCTTC. Full variable domain (rest looked up from reference TRBV7-2 and TRBJ2-1): GAGVSQSPSNKVTEKGKDVELRCDPISGHTALYWYRQSLGQGLEFLIYFQGNSAPDKSGLPSDRFSAERTGGSVSTLTIQRTQQEDSAVYLCASSPQSLVNEQFFGPGTRLTVL.

Only one count was recorded for this clone. This chain joins TRBV24-1 and TRBJ1-3; D is undetermined. V lost 3 bases to trimming and J lost 0 bases, with 8 bases between them. Per germline, CDR1 KGHDR and CDR2 SFDVKD. CDR3 length equals 15 residues. Written as DNA, the CDR3 is TGTGCCACCAGTGATCCTACGATCTCTGGAAACACCATATATTTT. This encodes CATSDPTISGNTIYF.

The genes are TRBV7-2 and TRBJ2-5, with D possibly being TRBD2 (6 bases). Germline CDR1 and CDR2: SGHTA and FQGNSA. This CDR3 contains 19 residues. The V end was cut by 1 base, the J end by 3 bases, with 24 bases between. Written as DNA, the CDR3 is TGTGCCAGCAGCTTAGAAGGATCGTCGGGGGTTGTTTTGGAAGAGACCCAGTACTTC. Residues: CASSLEGSSGVVLEETQYF.

The chain recombines TRBV6-5 with TRBJ2-1; D unresolved. The germline V gene has CDR1 MNHEY and CDR2 SVGAGI. The CDR3 is 14 residues long. The V gene lost 6 bases and the J gene lost 7 bases, with 16 bases spanning the gap. The CDR3 sequence is CASRPLAALNEQFF. The CDR3, as DNA: TGTGCCAGCAGGCCCCTGGCGGCCCTAAATGAGCAGTTCTTC.

This chain uses TRBV13 with TRBJ1-2, with 12 bases aligning to TRBD1. The germline V gene encodes CDR1 PRHDT and CDR2 FYEKMQ (reference sequence). J gave up 8 bases and V 2 bases, and 15 bases lay outside the gene matches. This CDR3 region has 18 residues. The CDR3 DNA reads TGTGCCAGCAGCTTATATTTTTCTTTGGGACAGGGGGCCGGGGGCTACACCTTC. It translates to CASSLYFSLGQGAGGYTF.

This sequence joins TRBV27 and TRBJ2-1; 10 nucleotides line up with TRBD2. Trimming at V came to 6 bases and at J to 6 bases, leaving 2 bases not matched to a gene. The CDR3 has 13 residues. CDR1 MNHEY and CDR2 SMNVEV come from the germline V gene (reference sequence). Written as DNA, the CDR3 is TGTGCCAGCAGGCTAGCGGGAGCCAATGAGCAGTTCTTC. Protein sequence: CASRLAGANEQFF.

The CDR3 region is CASSPPDRGNGYTF. The CDR3, as DNA: TGTGCCAGCTCACCACCGGACAGGGGGAATGGCTACACCTTC. This chain connects TRBV18 to TRBJ1-2, with 10 bases lining up with TRBD1. Germline V lookup: CDR1 KGHSH, CDR2 LQKENI. This CDR3 is 14 amino acids long. The V gene end was trimmed by 0 bases and the J gene end by 6 bases; junction bases not matched to a gene: 1.

The chain uses TRBV5-1 and TRBJ2-6; maybe TRBD2 (5 bases). The CDR3 length is 14 residues. Germline V CDR1 and CDR2: SGHRS, YFSETQ. V dropped 6 bases and J dropped 1 base, with 8 bases sitting between them. CDR3 DNA: TGCGCCAGCACCCGGACTTCTGGGGCCAACGTCCTGACTTTC. It is translated as CASTRTSGANVLTF.

The chain employs TRBV18 and TRBJ1-3; TRBD1 might be the D (5 bases). There are 15 residues in the CDR3. Germline V gene lookup returns CDR1 KGHSH and CDR2 LQKENI. V lost 2 bases and J lost 0, with 8 bases in between. The CDR3 region is CASSPKDTSGNTIYF. In DNA form, the CDR3 reads TGTGCCAGCTCACCAAAGGACACCTCTGGAAACACCATATATTTT. The whole variable domain, remainder taken from reference TRBV18 and TRBJ1-3, is NAGVMQNPRHLVRRRGQEARLRCSPMKGHSHVYWYRQLPEEGLKFMVYLQKENIIDESGMPKERFSAEFPKEGPSILRIQQVVRGDSAAYFCASSPKDTSGNTIYFGEGSWLTVV.

The chain has TRBV2 and TRBJ1-1; D is unclear. The CDR3 has 13 residues. Trimming removed 8 bases at V and 1 base at J, with 11 bases between. Germline V gene sequence: CDR1 SNHLY, CDR2 FYNNEI. The CDR3 bases are TGTGCCAGCGGGGAGTTTCGGAACACTGAAGCTTTCTTT. The encoded protein is CASGEFRNTEAFF.

The chain is built from TRBV9 and TRBJ2-1; perhaps TRBD1 as D (6 bases). CDR1 is SGDLS, CDR2 YYNGEE, per germline. Trimming took off 4 bases at V and 5 bases at J, with 16 bases between the two ends. The CDR3 covers 15 residues. CDR3 amino acids: CASSPRLGADNEQFF. The CDR3 DNA reads as TGTGCCAGCAGCCCCCGACTGGGGGCTGACAATGAGCAGTTCTTC.

V gene TRBV29-1 combines with J gene TRBJ1-1; D unclear. The CDR3 is 11 amino acids. CDR1 and CDR2 (germline): SQVTM, ANQGSEA. V gave up 5 bases and J gave up 4 bases, with 8 bases separating them. This CDR3 is CSVQAGTEAFF. CDR3 nucleotide sequence: TGCAGCGTTCAAGCGGGCACTGAAGCTTTCTTT.

This clone was recorded only once. The chain links TRBV24-1 to TRBJ2-1; TRBD1 agrees at 10 bases. This CDR3 has 12 amino acids. V shed 9 bases, J shed 9 bases, and the junction held 4 bases outside the gene matches. Germline V gene data show CDR1 as KGHDR and CDR2 as SFDVKD. The CDR3 DNA is TGTGCCACCGGGACAGGGGTTGGTGAGCAGTTCTTC. As protein: CATGTGVGEQFF.

This chain connects TRBV7-6 to TRBJ2-3; D is undetermined. Trimming pared 2 bases from V and 3 bases from J, leaving 6 bases between. Germline V CDR1 and CDR2: SGHVS, FNYEAQ. The CDR3 loop spans 13 amino acids. This CDR3 reads CASSLQETDTQYF. CDR3 in DNA: TGTGCCAGCAGCTTACAGGAAACAGATACGCAGTATTTT. The whole variable domain, filled in from reference TRBV7-6 and TRBJ2-3, reads GAGVSQSPRYKVTKRGQDVALRCDPISGHVSLYWYRQALGQGPEFLTYFNYEAQQDKSGLPNDRFSAERPEGSISTLTIQRTEQRDSAMYRCASSLQETDTQYFGPGTRLTVL.

The CDR3 sequence is CASSQGRGTDTQYF. Written as DNA, the CDR3 is TGTGCCAGCAGCCAAGGGAGAGGCACAGATACGCAGTATTTT. The chain carries TRBV3-1 (or the pseudogene TRBV3-2) and TRBJ2-3, with unresolved D. CDR1 and CDR2 from the germline V gene are LGHDT and YNNKEL (reference sequence). V was pared by 1 base and J by 1 base, with 6 bases between. The CDR3 consists of 14 residues.

The chain couples TRBV10-3 to TRBJ1-3, with 11 nucleotides matching TRBD1. The CDR3 is made up of 15 amino acids. In germline, CDR1 is ENHRY, CDR2 SYGVKD. With V trimmed by 6 bases and J by 4 bases, 5 bases remained unmatched. CDR3 DNA: TGTGCCATCAGGGACAGGGGGCTATCGGGAAACACCATATATTTT. Translated: CAIRDRGLSGNTIYF.

The J gene is TRBJ2-3, the V gene TRBV10-2, with 9 nucleotides matching TRBD2. The CDR3 loop spans 18 amino acids. V lost 3 bases to trimming and J lost 4 bases; unmatched junction nucleotides: 14. Germline V gives CDR1 WSHSY, CDR2 SAAADI. The CDR3 nucleotides are TGCGCCAGCAGTGATCGGGGAAGAACTAGCGGGTGGGCAGATACGCAGTATTTT. As protein: CASSDRGRTSGWADTQYF.